A single sample is the source of the 19 T cell receptor beta chains below, sequenced in a study of human T cells and chemical hapten exposure. TCRdb called the RACE reads again in MiXCR, with one record for every CDR3 protein. The profile shows 50,000 or so distinct CDR3 sequences, 9.9% of them singletons. Time point noted: patch test 3, about 24 weeks after DPC sensitization. Treatment described: therapeutic diphenylcyclopropenone sensitization with weekly scalp DPC. The sequenced sample was whole blood, obtained in connection with sensitization to the hapten diphenylcyclopropenone (DPC). The receptors were gathered from a woman in her forties with alopecia areata. Some clones in this sample may be carry-over from other donors' samples.

This clonotype has a handful of counts. This chain uses TRBV3-1 with TRBJ2-3, with D possibly being TRBD1 or TRBD2 (5 bases each). Germline V gives CDR1 LGHDT, CDR2 YNNKEL (reference sequence). The CDR3 length is 17 residues. V was trimmed by 4 bases and J by 4 bases, leaving 21 bases between them. CDR3 nucleotide sequence: TGTGCCAGCAGCCCATGGTTGGTGGGACGAGATTCAGATACGCAGTATTTT. Protein: CASSPWLVGRDSDTQYF.

This rearrangement joins TRBV11-3 to TRBJ2-2, with D uncertain. Per the germline V gene, CDR1 is SGHNT and CDR2 is YENEEA. The CDR3 has 13 residues. Trimming took 6 bases from V and 4 from J, leaving 9 bases between them. The CDR3 DNA sequence: TGTGCCAGCAGAAGAGAATCCACCGGGGAGCTGTTTTTT. Protein sequence: CASRRESTGELFF.

This sequence joins TRBV6-1 and TRBJ2-7, with 9 bases aligning to TRBD1. This CDR3 comprises 15 residues. Germline lookup yields CDR1 MNHNS and CDR2 SASEGT. Unmatched junction bases numbered 9, after V lost 7 bases and J lost 2 bases. CDR3 residues: CASTISGTGTYEQYF. The CDR3, as DNA: TGTGCCAGCACCATTTCCGGGACAGGGACCTACGAGCAGTACTTC.

The rearrangement joins TRBV7-2 to TRBJ2-7; D is unclear. Germline CDR1 reads SGHTA; CDR2 reads FQGNSA. The V and J ends lost 3 bases and 4 bases respectively, with 16 bases between them. The CDR3 consists of 15 residues. The CDR3: CASSFGPLGAYEQYF. The CDR3, as DNA: TGTGCCAGCAGCTTCGGCCCCCTCGGAGCTTACGAGCAGTACTTC. Looking up the rest from reference TRBV7-2 and TRBJ2-7 gives the full variable domain: GAGVSQSPSNKVTEKGKDVELRCDPISGHTALYWYRQSLGQGLEFLIYFQGNSAPDKSGLPSDRFSAERTGGSVSTLTIQRTQQEDSAVYLCASSFGPLGAYEQYFGPGTRLTVT.

This chain links TRBV4-1 with TRBJ2-1; D ambiguous. The length of the CDR3 is 12 residues. Germline lookup yields CDR1 MGHRA and CDR2 YSYEKL. V shed 4 bases and J shed 9 bases, with 10 bases lying between them. This chain's CDR3 is CASSLPGGEQFF. DNA of the CDR3: TGCGCCAGCAGCCTCCCGGGCGGTGAGCAGTTCTTC.

CDR3 protein: CSAKAASGGDSSYNEQFF. The DNA for the CDR3 is TGCAGTGCTAAGGCAGCTAGCGGGGGGGATAGCTCCTACAATGAGCAGTTCTTC. The V call is TRBV20-1, the J call TRBJ2-1, with 12 bases matching TRBD2. Losses at the gene ends were 4 bases for V and 0 bases for J; bases not matched to a gene: 10. The germline gives CDR1 DFQATT, CDR2 SNEGSKA (reference sequence). The CDR3 runs to 18 residues.

The J gene is TRBJ2-5, the V gene TRBV12-3 or TRBV12-4; possible D gene TRBD2, 5 bases. Trimming took 5 bases from V and 5 from J, leaving 21 bases between them. The CDR3 loop spans 16 amino acids. The CDR3 loop is CASSPRTASRLETQYF. The CDR3 DNA reads TGTGCCAGCAGTCCCCGGACTGCGAGTCGGTTGGAGACCCAGTACTTC.

Ten or more counts support this clonotype. CDR3 protein: CSARITRTGGEAFF. The CDR3 DNA is TGCAGTGCTAGAATTACGCGGACAGGAGGTGAAGCTTTCTTT. The rearrangement links TRBV20-1 to TRBJ1-1, with TRBD1 matching 7 bases. Per germline, CDR1 DFQATT and CDR2 SNEGSKA (reference sequence). V shed 2 bases and J 7 bases; nucleotides not matched to a gene: 10. The CDR3 has 14 residues.

At least ten counts were recorded for this clonotype. This sequence joins TRBV20-1 and TRBJ1-1; unclear D gene. In germline, CDR1 is DFQATT, CDR2 SNEGSKA (reference sequence). This CDR3 comprises 14 residues. The V end lost 6 bases, the J end lost 2 bases, and 16 bases lay between the germline ends. This chain's CDR3 is CSAPTAKPNTEAFF. The CDR3 nucleotides read TGCAGTGCCCCCACGGCCAAACCAAACACTGAAGCTTTCTTT.

In its sample, this clonotype was seen a few times. V is TRBV5-1 and J is TRBJ2-5; D tentatively fits TRBD1 or TRBD2 (6 bases each). Trimming pared 4 bases from V and 5 bases from J, leaving 18 bases between. This CDR3 is 15 amino acids long. Germline CDR1 and CDR2: SGHRS and YFSETQ. For the CDR3, the DNA is TGCGCCAGCAGCGGGGGGACAATTTCCGTGGAGACCCAGTACTTC. Amino acid sequence: CASSGGTISVETQYF. Filled out from reference TRBV5-1 and TRBJ2-5, the complete variable domain reads KAGVTQTPRYLIKTRGQQVTLSCSPISGHRSVSWYQQTPGQGLQFLFEYFSETQRNKGNFPGRFSGRQFSNSRSEMNVSTLELGDSALYLCASSGGTISVETQYFGPGTRLLVL.

The table lists this clonotype with a few counts. This rearrangement joins TRBV7-2 to TRBJ2-5, with D maybe TRBD1 (6 bases). The germline V and J ends were trimmed by 4 bases and 0 bases, with 9 bases remaining between them. The CDR3 has 14 amino acids. Germline V gene sequence: CDR1 SGHTA, CDR2 FQGNSA. The CDR3 DNA reads TGTGCCAGCAGCTCCGACAGGTACCAAGAGACCCAGTACTTC. Protein product: CASSSDRYQETQYF. The full variable domain, with the rest looked up from reference TRBV7-2 and TRBJ2-5, is GAGVSQSPSNKVTEKGKDVELRCDPISGHTALYWYRQSLGQGLEFLIYFQGNSAPDKSGLPSDRFSAERTGGSVSTLTIQRTQQEDSAVYLCASSSDRYQETQYFGPGTRLLVL.

This clonotype was detected a few times. The chain couples TRBV7-2 to TRBJ2-2, with D tentatively TRBD1 (6 bases). V was cut by 1 base and J by 4 bases, with 10 bases left in between. Germline CDR1 is SGHTA and CDR2 is FQGNSA. This CDR3 region has 15 residues. The CDR3 DNA sequence: TGTGCCAGCAGCTTAGAGACAGGAGGCACCGGGGAGCTGTTTTTT. Encoded protein: CASSLETGGTGELFF.

On this clonotype itself: The conserved closing phenylalanine or tryptophan is absent in this CDR3, likely reflecting a read error. The V and J genes are TRBV19 and TRBJ2-7; TRBD1 matches 9 bases. Germline V gene sequence: CDR1 LNHDA, CDR2 SQIVND (reference sequence). The CDR3 sequence is 15 residues long. V dropped 6 bases and J dropped 3; count of bases not matched to a gene: 9. The CDR3 is CASSKLPGQGYEQYL. As DNA, the CDR3 is TGTGCCAGTAGCAAACTTCCGGGACAGGGCTACGAGCAGTACCTC.

This clonotype was recorded many times. The V gene is TRBV29-1, the J gene TRBJ2-7; 9 nucleotides line up with TRBD1. This CDR3 is built from 15 residues. Germline assignment: CDR1 SQVTM and CDR2 ANQGSEA. Trimming took 1 base from V and 3 from J; bases not matched to a gene: 7. The chain's CDR3 is CSVEGSGTGHYEQYF. CDR3 DNA: TGCAGCGTTGAAGGATCGGGGACAGGGCACTACGAGCAGTACTTC.

In this sample, this clonotype turned up a few times. The chain recombines TRBV7-6 with TRBJ2-2; TRBD2 might be the D (7 bases). The germline V gene encodes CDR1 SGHVS and CDR2 FNYEAQ. CDR3 size: 17 residues. V lost 3 bases and J 7 bases, leaving 21 bases between the germline ends. Here the CDR3 reads CASSLGPGGAAIGELFF. As DNA, the CDR3 is TGTGCCAGCAGCTTGGGACCTGGGGGGGCAGCGATCGGGGAGCTGTTTTTT.

This clonotype came up a few times. The rearrangement joins TRBV7-2 to TRBJ1-2; 9 nucleotides line up with TRBD1. The V gene's germline CDR1 is SGHTA and CDR2 FQGNSA. V was pared by 4 bases and J by 7 bases, with 7 bases of the junction left unmatched. This CDR3 has 14 residues. The CDR3 sequence is CASSWTGVLRGYTF. The CDR3, as DNA: TGTGCCAGCAGCTGGACAGGGGTCCTCCGTGGCTACACCTTC.

The chain has TRBV3-1 and TRBJ2-5, with 10 bases lining up with TRBD2. This CDR3 spans 16 amino acids. Trimming took 2 bases from V and 1 from J; bases not matched to a gene: 4. Germline lookup yields CDR1 LGHDT and CDR2 YNNKEL (reference sequence). CDR3 bases: TGTGCCAGCAGCCAAAGACCTAGCGGGGGCCAAGAGACCCAGTACTTC. This codes for CASSQRPSGGQETQYF.

There are many counts of this clonotype. The rearrangement joins TRBV7-2 to TRBJ1-6; a weak D match, TRBD1 (5 bases). The V end was cut by 0 bases, the J end by 3 bases, with 9 bases between. In germline, CDR1 is SGHTA, CDR2 FQGNSA. The CDR3 consists of 16 residues. CDR3 DNA sequence: TGTGCCAGCAGCTTAGCGAGGGGCCGCTATAATTCACCCCTCCACTTT. Amino acid sequence: CASSLARGRYNSPLHF.

This clonotype was seen ten or more times. The V and J genes are TRBV20-1 and TRBJ1-2; D remains ambiguous. Germline-derived CDR1 and CDR2 are DFQATT and SNEGSKA (reference sequence). CDR3 length: 10 amino acids. V was shortened by 6 bases and J by 5 bases, with 7 bases between the two germline ends. In DNA, the CDR3 is TGCAGTGCCTTGGCGTATGGCTACACCTTC. This codes for CSALAYGYTF.